The sequence of this T cell receptor (beta chain) was determined in a study of T cell responses to AZD1222 COVID-19 vaccine. The method was immunoSEQ multiplex PCR; TCRdb's version includes in-frame clones alone and lacks a portion of them. The sample includes tens of thousands of clones, approximately 89% seen only once; the top ten take more than 25%. Turning to this clone: The antigen remains undetermined.

Overall study findings and caveats: The donors showed a predominance of white British ancestry and of females, with possible underestimation of clonal diversity.

Sequenced material: peripheral blood, taken 28 days after the second AZD1222 dose. This TCR was recovered from an adult who received the AZD1222 COVID-19 vaccine.

Here the CDR3 reads CASSERQHTEAFF. CDR3 bases: TGTGCCAGCAGTGAAAGGCAGCACACTGAAGCTTTCTTT. This chain joins TRBV6-1 and TRBJ1-1; no reliable D call. Per germline, CDR1 MNHNS and CDR2 SASEGT. The ends were cut back, 2 bases at V and 3 bases at J, with 7 bases in the middle. The CDR3 consists of 13 residues.